This passage covers 12 T cell receptor beta chains from one sample sequenced in a study of Graves' ophthalmopathy and Graves' hyperthyroidism. Amplified material comprised TCR beta CDR3 regions derived from RNA transcripts. The first-round RT-PCR employed HTBI primers together with the Qiagen OneStep RT-PCR kit. A multiplex PCR was then performed as the second round. TCRdb fed the multiplex PCR reads into MiXCR, producing one record per CDR3 protein. The table lists fewer than 600,000 distinct CDR3 sequences, over 13% of them singletons, with 8% to 10% in the top ten. What was sequenced was blood. These receptors came from a woman aged 30 to 39 with Graves' ophthalmopathy.

As regards this clonotype: One end of the junction does not line up with germline, which may come from a read error. The chain carries TRBV6-2 or TRBV6-3 and TRBJ2-2; 8 nucleotides match TRBD1. The germline V gene has CDR1 MNHEY and CDR2 SVGEGT. This CDR3 comprises 16 residues. CDR3 bases: TGTGCCAGCAGTCACTCGGGACAGGCGAACACCGGGGAGCTGTTTTTT. It translates to CASSHSGQANTGELFF.

Remarks on this clonotype: It is likely a read error, because the conserved phenylalanine at the end of the CDR3 is missing. CDR3 nucleotide sequence: TGTGCCAGCTCACCACTTGGCGACAGCTCTGGAAACACCATATATTTG. Protein sequence: CASSPLGDSSGNTIYL. This chain joins TRBV18 and TRBJ1-3; D perhaps matches TRBD1 (5 bases). Trimming shortened V by 1 base and J by 0 bases, and 10 bases separated the two germline ends. There are 16 residues in the CDR3. Germline assignment: CDR1 KGHSH and CDR2 LQKENI.

This clonotype was detected many times. This chain links TRBV10-3 with TRBJ2-7; unclear D gene. Per germline, CDR1 ENHRY and CDR2 SYGVKD. Trimming pared 4 bases from V and 1 base from J, leaving 5 bases between. This CDR3 is 12 amino acids long. CDR3 in DNA: TGTGCCATCAGTGTCAGTTCCTACGAGCAGTACTTC. Translated, it gives CAISVSSYEQYF.

The chain employs TRBV30 and TRBJ2-4; either TRBD1 or TRBD2 may supply D (5 bases each). Germline V gives CDR1 GTSNPN, CDR2 SVGIG (reference sequence). The CDR3 runs 14 residues. V gave up 2 bases and J gave up 9 bases, with 17 bases separating them. The CDR3 nucleotides read TGTGCCTGGAGTAAAGGGGTCAGGGCGGGCATTCAGTACTTC. Translating gives CAWSKGVRAGIQYF.

This clonotype was seen ten or more times. Here the CDR3 reads CAAGQVNQPQHF. For the CDR3, the DNA is TGTGCCGCGGGGCAGGTGAATCAGCCCCAGCATTTT. V gene TRBV27 combines with J gene TRBJ1-5; D might be TRBD1 (5 bases). V was cut by 11 bases and J by 4 bases, with 12 bases left in between. Germline values: CDR1 MNHEY, CDR2 SMNVEV (reference sequence). CDR3 length equals 12 residues.

In this sample, this clonotype turned up many times. The chain recombines TRBV7-2 with TRBJ2-7; D not certain. The CDR3 is 14 residues long. Trimming removed 5 bases from V and 0 bases from J, with 11 bases in between. Germline V lookup: CDR1 SGHTA, CDR2 FQGNSA. CDR3 coding DNA: TGTGCCAGCAGCCTAGAACCAACCTCCTACGAGCAGTACTTC. This gives the protein CASSLEPTSYEQYF. The variable domain in full, completed from reference TRBV7-2 and TRBJ2-7, reads GAGVSQSPSNKVTEKGKDVELRCDPISGHTALYWYRQSLGQGLEFLIYFQGNSAPDKSGLPSDRFSAERTGGSVSTLTIQRTQQEDSAVYLCASSLEPTSYEQYFGPGTRLTVT.

In its sample, this clonotype was seen many times. One junction end disagrees with the germline gene, perhaps due to a read error. The rearrangement uses TRBV12-3 or TRBV12-4 and TRBJ2-2; 9 nucleotides agree with TRBD2. This CDR3 has 15 residues. The CDR3 is CASSLVSGGNGELSF. The CDR3 nucleotides read TGTGCCAGCAGTTTAGTTAGCGGGGGAAACGGGGAGCTGTCTTTT.

This clonotype has at least ten counts. The chain links TRBV30 to TRBJ1-5, with 7 bases matching TRBD1. The CDR3 runs to 14 residues. Germline V gives CDR1 GTSNPN, CDR2 SVGIG (reference sequence). J lost 3 bases, V lost 8 bases, and 10 bases had no gene match. The CDR3 region has the DNA TGTGCCCTTTCGGGAGGGGGCAACAATCAGCCCCAGCATTTT. Residues: CALSGGGNNQPQHF.

This clonotype occurred many times. The gene calls are TRBV6-1 and TRBJ1-1; D is unresolved. The germline CDR1 and CDR2 sequences are MNHNS and SASEGT. This CDR3 has 14 amino acids. The ends were cut back, 4 bases at V and 1 base at J, with 10 bases in the middle. The CDR3 region is CASSAADSNTEAFF. CDR3 nucleotide sequence: TGTGCCAGCAGTGCCGCAGACTCGAACACTGAAGCTTTCTTT.

Many counts were recorded for this clonotype. V and J are TRBV20-1 and TRBJ1-5; perhaps TRBD1 as D (5 bases). Trimming shortened V by 1 base and J by 6 bases, and 19 bases separated the two germline ends. The CDR3 loop spans 16 amino acids. Germline CDR1 is DFQATT and CDR2 is SNEGSKA (reference sequence). CDR3 DNA sequence: TGCAGTGCTAGAGGGGTCGGGACCCCGGGGAGTCAGCCCCAGCATTTT. It specifies CSARGVGTPGSQPQHF.

In its sample, this clonotype was seen many times. This chain uses TRBV28 with TRBJ1-1; possible D gene TRBD1, 6 bases. Germline assignment: CDR1 MDHEN and CDR2 SYDVKM. The ends were cut back, 7 bases at V and 2 bases at J, with 14 bases in the middle. The CDR3 runs 14 residues. In DNA form, the CDR3 reads TGTGCCAGCACCCTTTTGGGGGGCAACACTGAAGCTTTCTTT. Translation gives CASTLLGGNTEAFF. The full variable domain, its missing parts supplied by reference TRBV28 and TRBJ1-1, is DVKVTQSSRYLVKRTGEKVFLECVQDMDHENMFWYRQDPGLGLRLIYFSYDVKMKEKGDIPEGYSVSREKKERFSLILESASTNQTSMYLCASTLLGGNTEAFFGQGTRLTVV.

This clonotype was seen many times. In DNA form, the CDR3 reads TGTGCCGTCTCTAGGACTAGCGGGAAGACGGAGACCCAGTACTTC. Its translation is CAVSRTSGKTETQYF. This chain uses TRBV6-1 with TRBJ2-5; 12 positions match TRBD2. Germline values: CDR1 MNHNS, CDR2 SASEGT. The CDR3 sequence is 15 residues long. V shed 11 bases and J 5 bases; nucleotides not matched to a gene: 12.